This is a list of T cell receptor beta chains from one sample in a study of blood T cell repertoires in COVID-19. Using immunoSEQ multiplex PCR, the repertoire was profiled, and TCRdb retains in-frame clones only, with some absent. Of 140,000 or so clones detected, 81% appear once; the ten largest clones hold roughly 8%. Sequencing was done on a sample of peripheral blood. Receptors originate from a human donor in a cohort sampled during active COVID-19. The CDR3 runs from the conserved cysteine through the conserved F or W. D genes are given only for firm matches. Clone sizes are given selectively: once, few, many, or a class where the clone is expanded.

TRBV15,TRBJ2-1,NA,17,NA,TGTGCCACCGGACAGCTGAGCGGGAAAGAGGTATACAATGAGCAGTTCTTC,CATGQLSGKEVYNEQFF
TRBV5-6,TRBJ2-7,NA,14,NA,TGTGCCAGCAGCCTGCTACGACAGAACTACGAGCAGTACTTC,CASSLLRQNYEQYF
TRBV5-1,TRBJ2-3,NA,16,TRBD2,TGCGCCAGCAGCGTCCTAGCGGGAAATGTGGCAGATACGCAGTATTTT,CASSVLAGNVADTQYF
TRBV3-1/TRBV3-2,TRBJ2-5,NA,17,TRBD2,TGTGCCAGCAGCCCCTTACCTGGCGGGAGCCTCCTGGAGACCCAGTACTTC,CASSPLPGGSLLETQYF
TRBV11-2,TRBJ1-5,once,16,NA,TGTGCCAGCAGCTTGTCGACAGCGGGACGTGATCAGCCCCAGCATTTT,CASSLSTAGRDQPQHF
TRBV7-2,TRBJ1-3,NA,15,NA,TGTGCCAGCAGCCCCAGGGTTAACTCTGGAAACACCATATATTTT,CASSPRVNSGNTIYF
TRBV15,TRBJ2-1,NA,16,TRBD2,TGTGCCACCAGCCGGCAACTAGCGGGACACTACAATGAGCAGTTCTTC,CATSRQLAGHYNEQFF
TRBV6-6,TRBJ2-7,NA,14,NA,TGTGCCAGCAGTTCTCAGGTGGACGGGGGCGAGCAGTACTTC,CASSSQVDGGEQYF
TRBV24-1,TRBJ2-1,NA,16,NA,TGTGCCACCAGTGATTTCCACTGGGGGGGCGACAATGAGCAGTTCTTC,CATSDFHWGGDNEQFF
TRBV7-9,TRBJ2-7,few,13,NA,TGTGCCAGCTATAGCGCCTCCTCCTACGAGCAGTACTTC,CASYSASSYEQYF